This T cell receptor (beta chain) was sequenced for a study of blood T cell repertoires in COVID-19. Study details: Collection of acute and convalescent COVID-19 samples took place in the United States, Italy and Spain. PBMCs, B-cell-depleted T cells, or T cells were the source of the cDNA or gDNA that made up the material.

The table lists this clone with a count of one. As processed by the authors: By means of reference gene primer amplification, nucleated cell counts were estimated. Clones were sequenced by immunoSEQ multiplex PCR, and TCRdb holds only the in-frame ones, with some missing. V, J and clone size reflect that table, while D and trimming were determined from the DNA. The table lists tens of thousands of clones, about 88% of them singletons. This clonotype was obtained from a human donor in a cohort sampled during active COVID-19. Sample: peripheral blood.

The CDR3: CASTKYLGQVEISGNTIYF. CDR3 DNA sequence: TGCGCCAGCACCAAGTACCTGGGACAGGTCGAAATTAGTGGAAACACCATATATTTT. The chain is built from TRBV4-3 and TRBJ1-3; TRBD1 aligns across 8 bases. The CDR3 totals 19 residues. Germline V gene sequence: CDR1 LGHNA, CDR2 YSLEER. The trim removed 7 bases at V and 3 bases at J, leaving 20 bases unmatched.